This T cell receptor (beta chain) comes out of a study of shared clonotypes between healthy human individuals. Study overall: The donors, two women and a few men, were aged 18 to 49. Notes on the study in general: Clonotype sharing levels among donors were expected to vary with sequencing depth.

This clone was detected only a few times. The antigen remains undetermined. TCRdb's copy holds only in-frame clones and misses some; the assay was immunoSEQ multiplex PCR. Of approximately 980,000 clones listed, 76% were seen once; the top ten hold about 1.5%. Germline loops: CDR1 SEHNR, CDR2 FQNEAQ (reference sequence). The ends were cut back, 1 base at V and 1 base at J, with 4 bases in the middle. The length of the CDR3 is 14 residues. Sequencing input: memory CD4+ T cells sorted from blood. Subset indicated: CD45RA-negative fraction. This chain connects TRBV7-9 to TRBJ2-2; no reliable D call. The TCR was taken from a man between 18 and 29 years old in good health. The DNA of the CDR3 is TGTGCCAGCAGCTTAGAGGTGAACACCGGGGAGCTGTTTTTT. Amino acid sequence: CASSLEVNTGELFF.